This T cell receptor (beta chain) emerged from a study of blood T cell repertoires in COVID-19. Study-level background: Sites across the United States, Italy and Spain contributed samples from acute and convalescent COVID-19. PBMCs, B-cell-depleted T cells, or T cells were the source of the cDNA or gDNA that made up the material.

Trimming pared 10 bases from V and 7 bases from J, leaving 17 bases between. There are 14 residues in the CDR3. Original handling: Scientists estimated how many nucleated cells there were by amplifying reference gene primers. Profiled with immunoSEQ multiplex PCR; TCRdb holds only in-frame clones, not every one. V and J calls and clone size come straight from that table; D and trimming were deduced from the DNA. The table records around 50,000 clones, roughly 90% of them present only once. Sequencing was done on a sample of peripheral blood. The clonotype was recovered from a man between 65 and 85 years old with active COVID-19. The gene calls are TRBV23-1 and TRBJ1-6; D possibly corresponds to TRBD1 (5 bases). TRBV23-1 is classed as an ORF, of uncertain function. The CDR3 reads CATSNRRMNSPLHF. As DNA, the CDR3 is TGCGCCACCTCGAACAGGCGAATGAATTCACCCCTCCACTTT.